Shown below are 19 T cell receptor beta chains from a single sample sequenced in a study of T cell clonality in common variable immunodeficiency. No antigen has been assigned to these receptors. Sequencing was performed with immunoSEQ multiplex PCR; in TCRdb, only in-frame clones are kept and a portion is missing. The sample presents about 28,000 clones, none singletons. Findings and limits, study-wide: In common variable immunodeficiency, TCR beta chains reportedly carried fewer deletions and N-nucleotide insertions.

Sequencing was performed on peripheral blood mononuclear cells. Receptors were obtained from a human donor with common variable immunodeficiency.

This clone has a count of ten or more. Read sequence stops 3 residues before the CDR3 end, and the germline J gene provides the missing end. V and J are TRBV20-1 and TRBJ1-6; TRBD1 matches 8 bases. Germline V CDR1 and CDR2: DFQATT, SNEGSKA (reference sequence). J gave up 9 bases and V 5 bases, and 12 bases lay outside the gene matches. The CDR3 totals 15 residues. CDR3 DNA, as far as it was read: TGCAGTGCTCGGACAGGGTCCGCGGTGGGTTCACCC. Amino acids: CSARTGSAVGSP. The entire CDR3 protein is CSARTGSAVGSPLHF.

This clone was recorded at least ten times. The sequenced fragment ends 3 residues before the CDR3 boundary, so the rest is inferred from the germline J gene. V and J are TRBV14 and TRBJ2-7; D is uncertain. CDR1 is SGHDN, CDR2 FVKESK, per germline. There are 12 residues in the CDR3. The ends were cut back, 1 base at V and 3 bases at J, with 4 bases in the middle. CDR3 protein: CASSQVGYEQYF. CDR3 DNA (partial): TGTGCCAGCAGCCAAGTCGGCTACGAG.

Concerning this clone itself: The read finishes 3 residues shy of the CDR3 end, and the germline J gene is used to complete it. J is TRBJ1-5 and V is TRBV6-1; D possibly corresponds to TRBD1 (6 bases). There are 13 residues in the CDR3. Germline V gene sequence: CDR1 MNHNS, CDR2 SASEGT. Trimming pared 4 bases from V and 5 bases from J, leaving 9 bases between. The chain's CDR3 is CASSGDTYQPQHF. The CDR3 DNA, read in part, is TGTGCCAGCAGTGGGGACACTTATCAGCCC.

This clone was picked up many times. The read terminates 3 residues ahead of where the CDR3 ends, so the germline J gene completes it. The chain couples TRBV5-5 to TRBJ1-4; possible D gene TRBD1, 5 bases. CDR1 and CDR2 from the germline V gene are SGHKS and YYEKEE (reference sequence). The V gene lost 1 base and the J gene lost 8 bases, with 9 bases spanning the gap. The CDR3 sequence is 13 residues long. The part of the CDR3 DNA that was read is TGTGCCAGCAGCTTGCCAGGGAAGGAAAAA. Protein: CASSLPGKEK. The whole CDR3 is CASSLPGKEKLFF.

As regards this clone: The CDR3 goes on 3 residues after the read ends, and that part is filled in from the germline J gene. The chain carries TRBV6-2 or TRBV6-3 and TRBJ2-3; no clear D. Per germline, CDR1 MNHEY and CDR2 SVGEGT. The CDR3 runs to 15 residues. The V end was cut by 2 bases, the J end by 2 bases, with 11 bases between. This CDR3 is CASSYPNANTDTQYF. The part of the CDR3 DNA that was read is TGTGCCAGCAGTTACCCTAACGCCAACACAGATACG.

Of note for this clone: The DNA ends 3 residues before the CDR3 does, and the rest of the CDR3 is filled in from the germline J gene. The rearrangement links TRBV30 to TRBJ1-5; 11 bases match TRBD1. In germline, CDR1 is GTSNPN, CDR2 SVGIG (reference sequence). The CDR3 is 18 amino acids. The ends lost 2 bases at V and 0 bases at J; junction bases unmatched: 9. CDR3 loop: CAWSKRDRGFNSNQPQHF. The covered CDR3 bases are TGTGCCTGGAGTAAGCGGGACAGGGGGTTTAATAGCAATCAGCCC. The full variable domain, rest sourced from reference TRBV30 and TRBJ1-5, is SQTIHQWPATLVQPVGSPLSLECTVEGTSNPNLYWYRQAAGRGLQLLFYSVGIGQISSEVPQNLSASRPQDRQFILSSKKLLLSDSGFYLCAWSKRDRGFNSNQPQHFGDGTRLSIL.

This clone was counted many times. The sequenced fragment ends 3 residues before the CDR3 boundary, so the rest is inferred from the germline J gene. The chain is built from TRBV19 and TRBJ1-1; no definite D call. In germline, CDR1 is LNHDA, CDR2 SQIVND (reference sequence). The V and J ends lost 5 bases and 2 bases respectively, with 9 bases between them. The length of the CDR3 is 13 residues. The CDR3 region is CASSVMANTEAFF. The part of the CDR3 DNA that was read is TGTGCCAGTAGTGTAATGGCTAACACTGAA.

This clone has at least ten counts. The CDR3 protein is CASSLESGGANEQYF. The CDR3 DNA, read in part, is TGTGCCAGCAGCTTAGAAAGCGGGGGGGCCAACGAG. The J gene is TRBJ2-7, the V gene TRBV11-3; the match to TRBD2 covers 10 bases. The read ends 3 residues early relative to the CDR3; the germline J gene fills the gap. The CDR3 loop spans 15 amino acids. Germline CDR1 is SGHNT and CDR2 is YENEEA. V shed 0 bases, J shed 5 bases, and the junction held 4 bases outside the gene matches.

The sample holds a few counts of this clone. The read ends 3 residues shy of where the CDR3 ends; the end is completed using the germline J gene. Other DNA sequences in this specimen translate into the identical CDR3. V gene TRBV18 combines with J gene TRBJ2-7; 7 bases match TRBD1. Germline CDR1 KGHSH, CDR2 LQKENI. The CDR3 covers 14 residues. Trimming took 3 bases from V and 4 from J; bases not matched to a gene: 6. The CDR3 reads CASSPKGAVYEQYF. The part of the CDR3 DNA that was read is TGTGCCAGCTCACCGAAGGGGGCTGTGTACGAG.

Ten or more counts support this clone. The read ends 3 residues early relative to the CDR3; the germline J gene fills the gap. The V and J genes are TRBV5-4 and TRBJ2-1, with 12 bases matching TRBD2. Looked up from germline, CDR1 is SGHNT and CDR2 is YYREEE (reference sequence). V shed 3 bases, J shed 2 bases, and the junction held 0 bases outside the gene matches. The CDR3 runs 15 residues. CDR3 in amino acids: CASSSSGGAYNEQFF. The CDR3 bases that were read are TGTGCCAGCAGCTCTAGCGGGGGGGCCTACAATGAG.

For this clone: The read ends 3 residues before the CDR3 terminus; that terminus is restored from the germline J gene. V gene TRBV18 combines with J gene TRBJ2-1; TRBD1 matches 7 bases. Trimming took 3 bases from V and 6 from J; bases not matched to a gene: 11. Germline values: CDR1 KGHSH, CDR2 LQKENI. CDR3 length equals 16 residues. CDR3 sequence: CASSPSAGTVLNEQFF. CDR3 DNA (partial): TGTGCCAGCTCACCGTCTGCCGGGACAGTACTCAATGAG.

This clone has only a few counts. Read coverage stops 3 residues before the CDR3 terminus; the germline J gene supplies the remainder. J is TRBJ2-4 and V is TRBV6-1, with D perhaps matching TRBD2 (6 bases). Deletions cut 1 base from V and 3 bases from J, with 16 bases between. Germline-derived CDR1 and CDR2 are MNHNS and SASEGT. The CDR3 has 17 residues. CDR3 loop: CASSEERWGDDKNIQYF. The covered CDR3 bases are TGTGCCAGCAGTGAAGAGAGGTGGGGGGATGACAAAAACATT.

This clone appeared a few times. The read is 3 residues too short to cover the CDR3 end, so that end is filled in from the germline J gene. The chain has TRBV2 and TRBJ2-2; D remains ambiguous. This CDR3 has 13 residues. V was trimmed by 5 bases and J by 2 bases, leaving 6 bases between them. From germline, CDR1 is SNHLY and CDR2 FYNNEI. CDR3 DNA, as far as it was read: TGTGCCAGCAGTACTTATAACACCGGGGAG. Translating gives CASSTYNTGE. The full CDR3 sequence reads CASSTYNTGELFF.

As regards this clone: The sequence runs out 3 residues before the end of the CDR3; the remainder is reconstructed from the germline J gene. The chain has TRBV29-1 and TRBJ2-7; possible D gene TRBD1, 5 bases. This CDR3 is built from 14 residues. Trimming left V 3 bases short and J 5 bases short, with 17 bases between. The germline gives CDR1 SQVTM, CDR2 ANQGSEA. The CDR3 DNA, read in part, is TGCAGCGTTGACAAGGTTGGTCGCAGGGACGAG. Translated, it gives CSVDKVGRRDE. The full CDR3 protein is CSVDKVGRRDEQYF.

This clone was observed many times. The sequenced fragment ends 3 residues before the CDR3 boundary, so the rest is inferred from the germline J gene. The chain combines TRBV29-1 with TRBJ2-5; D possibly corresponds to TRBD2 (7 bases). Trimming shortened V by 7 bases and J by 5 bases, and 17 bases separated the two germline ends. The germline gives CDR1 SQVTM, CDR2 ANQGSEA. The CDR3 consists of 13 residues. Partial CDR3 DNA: TGCAGCGGAGGGGGGGGCGGTCGGGAGACC. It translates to CSGGGGGRET. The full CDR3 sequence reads CSGGGGGRETQYF.

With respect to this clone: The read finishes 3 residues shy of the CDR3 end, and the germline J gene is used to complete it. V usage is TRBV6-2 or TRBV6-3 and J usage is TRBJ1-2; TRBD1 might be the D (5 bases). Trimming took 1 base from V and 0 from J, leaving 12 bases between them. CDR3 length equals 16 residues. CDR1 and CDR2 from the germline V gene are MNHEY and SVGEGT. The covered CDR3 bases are TGTGCCAGCAGTTACTTGGCAGGGAAATCTAACTATGGC. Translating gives CASSYLAGKSNYG. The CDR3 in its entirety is CASSYLAGKSNYGYTF.

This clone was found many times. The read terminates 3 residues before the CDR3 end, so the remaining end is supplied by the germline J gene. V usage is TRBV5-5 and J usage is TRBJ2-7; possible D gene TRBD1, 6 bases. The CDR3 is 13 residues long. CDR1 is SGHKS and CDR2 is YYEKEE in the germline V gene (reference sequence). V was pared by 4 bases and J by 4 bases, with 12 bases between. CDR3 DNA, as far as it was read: TGTGCCAGCAGCAAGGGGACAACTTACGAG. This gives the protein CASSKGTTYE. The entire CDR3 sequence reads CASSKGTTYEQYF.

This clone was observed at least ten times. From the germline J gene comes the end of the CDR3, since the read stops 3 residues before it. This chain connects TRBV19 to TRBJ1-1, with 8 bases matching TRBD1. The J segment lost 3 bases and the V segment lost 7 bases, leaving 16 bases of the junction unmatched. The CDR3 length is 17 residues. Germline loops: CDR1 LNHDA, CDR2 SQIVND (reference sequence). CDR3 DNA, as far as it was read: TGTGCCAGTATTCCCCCCGCAGGGGGCTTAAAAGACACTGAA. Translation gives CASIPPAGGLKDTE. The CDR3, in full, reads CASIPPAGGLKDTEAFF.

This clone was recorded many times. CDR3 DNA (partial): TGTGCCTGGAGTCCATCCGGGGTGATGGCCCACGAG. This gives the protein CAWSPSGVMAHE. The full CDR3 protein is CAWSPSGVMAHEQYF. The rearrangement links TRBV30 to TRBJ2-7, with D perhaps matching TRBD2 (5 bases). The observed sequence ends 3 residues before the CDR3 terminus, with the missing tail filled in from the germline J gene. V was pared by 2 bases and J by 5 bases, with 19 bases between. Germline CDR1 reads GTSNPN; CDR2 reads SVGIG (reference sequence). The CDR3 is 15 residues long.